This T cell receptor (beta chain) comes out of a study of blood T cells in healthy people across ages. Points from the study as a whole: Estimates drawn from one million T cells were deemed to understate diversity. Long-lived donors exceeded aged donors in naive CD4+ cells and diversity.

Germline assignment: CDR1 SGHAT and CDR2 FQDESV (reference sequence). This CDR3 has 16 residues. Trimming left V 6 bases short and J 5 bases short, with 21 bases between. A second 7 to 11 cycle PCR used barcoded and J-beta primers. TCRdb reanalysed the 5' RACE reads using MiXCR and keeps one entry per CDR3 protein. Of almost 800,000 distinct CDR3 sequences listed, more than 45% are singletons. Only one count was recorded for this clonotype. Its antigen is unidentified. The draw of peripheral blood yielded approximately 10 milliliters from each donor. This clonotype was obtained from a man aged 25-40 years in good health. The sample consisted of blood. The chain uses TRBV11-1 and TRBJ2-3; TRBD2 might be the D (6 bases). The DNA of the CDR3 is TGTGCCAGCAGTCAAGAACCCCCGGGAGCGAGAGATACGCAGTATTTT. Protein product: CASSQEPPGARDTQYF.